Here is one T cell receptor (beta chain) with its context. The sample belongs to a study of blood T cell repertoires in COVID-19. Using immunoSEQ multiplex PCR, the repertoire was profiled, and TCRdb retains in-frame clones only, with some absent. The table has approximately 210,000 clones, around 90% seen once. Germline CDR1 reads SGHTA; CDR2 reads FQGNSA. The CDR3 has 14 amino acids. V lost 2 bases, J lost 1 base, and 8 bases lay in between. The sample comprised peripheral blood. V is TRBV7-2 and J is TRBJ2-5; perhaps TRBD1 as D (5 bases). This sequence originates from a human donor in a cohort sampled during active COVID-19. CDR3 coding DNA: TGTGCCAGCAGCTTACAGGGTTTCCAAGAGACCCAGTACTTC. Its protein product is CASSLQGFQETQYF.